This T cell receptor beta chain came from a study of blood T cells in healthy people across ages. Across the study: Capture by template switching was about one barcoded beta molecule per two T cells.

Healthy individuals of Caucasian origin from Russia, aged roughly 6 to 100, served as donors. Donors each provided around 10 milliliters of peripheral blood. V lost 4 bases and J 4 bases, leaving 15 bases between the germline ends. The germline CDR1 and CDR2 sequences are SGHAT and FQDESV (reference sequence). This CDR3 is built from 15 residues. Primed by a sample-barcoded 5' primer and a J-beta primer mix, a second PCR proceeded for roughly 6 to 12 cycles. MiXCR was run by TCRdb on the 5' RACE reads, yielding one entry per CDR3 protein. The sample includes 850,000 to 1,300,000 distinct CDR3 sequences, 35% to 55% of them seen just once. This clonotype was seen a handful of times.

The specimen sequenced was blood. The TCR originated in a woman aged 55-75 years in good health. The chain employs TRBV11-1 and TRBJ2-3; tentative D call: TRBD2 (5 bases). The DNA for the CDR3 is TGTGCCAGCAGCTATCTCGGCATAGCGCCAGATACGCAGTATTTT. Protein: CASSYLGIAPDTQYF.